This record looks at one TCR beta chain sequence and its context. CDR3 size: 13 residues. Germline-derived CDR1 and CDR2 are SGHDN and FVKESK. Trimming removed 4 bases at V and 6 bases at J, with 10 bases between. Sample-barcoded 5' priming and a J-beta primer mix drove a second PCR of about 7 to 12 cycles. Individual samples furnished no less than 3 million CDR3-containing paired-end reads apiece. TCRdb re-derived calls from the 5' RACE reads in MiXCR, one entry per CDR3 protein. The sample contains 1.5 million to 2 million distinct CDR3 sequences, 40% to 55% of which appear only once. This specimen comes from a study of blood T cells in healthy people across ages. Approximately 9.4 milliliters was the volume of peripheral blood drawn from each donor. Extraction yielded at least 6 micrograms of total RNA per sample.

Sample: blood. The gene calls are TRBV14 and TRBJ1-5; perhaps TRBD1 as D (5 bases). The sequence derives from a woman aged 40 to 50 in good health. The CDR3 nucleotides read TGTGCCAGCAGCCTCAGGGCGGGTCAGCCCCAGCATTTT. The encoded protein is CASSLRAGQPQHF.